Presented here are 20 T cell receptor beta chains from one specimen sequenced in a study of Graves' ophthalmopathy and Graves' hyperthyroidism (dated by TCRdb to the late 2010s). These reads were obtained on an Illumina HiSeq 2000. For repertoire sequencing, the TCR beta CDR3 regions were amplified from RNA transcripts. The first round of RT-PCR was done with HTBI primers and the Qiagen OneStep RT-PCR kit, and was followed by a second round of multiplex PCR, then size selection and purification. TCRdb trimmed public reads at Q25 via fastp, called clones via MiXCR and kept in-frame beta chains. Rows are combined by CDR3 protein, so each entry shows the most common genes and DNA. The sample data list about 25,000 distinct CDR3 sequences, and 48% of these were observed just once. The ten largest account for 6.5% of the sample. Material for sequencing was peripheral blood. These receptors all come from an adult woman with stable Graves' hyperthyroidism.

This clonotype was found a few times. One end of the junction is discordant with germline, which a read error may explain. The V and J genes are TRBV20-1 and TRBJ2-5, with D possibly TRBD1 on 5 matching bases. The germline CDR1 and CDR2 sequences are DFQATT and SNEGSKA (reference sequence). This CDR3 has 12 amino acids. The CDR3 coding sequence is TGTAGTGCTGCAGACAGCCAAGAGACCCAGTACTTC. Residues: CSAADSQETQYF.

This clonotype has a count of ten or more. This chain joins TRBV12-5 and TRBJ2-5, with 7 bases that match TRBD2. In germline, CDR1 is LGHNT, CDR2 FRNRAP. The length of the CDR3 is 17 residues. Trimming took 3 bases from V and 5 from J; bases not matched to a gene: 15. The CDR3 is CASGFSDRTSPRETQYF. CDR3 DNA sequence: TGTGCTAGTGGTTTCTCCGATCGGACTAGTCCTAGGGAGACCCAGTACTTC.

The table lists this clonotype with many counts. V and J are TRBV6-5 and TRBJ2-7, with D possibly being TRBD1 (8 bases). CDR3 length: 16 amino acids. V was cut by 0 bases and J by 6 bases, with 18 bases left in between. Germline values: CDR1 MNHEY, CDR2 SVGAGI. In nucleotides, the CDR3 is TGTGCCAGCAGTTACTCGAAGGCGAACAGGGGGGGCGAGCAGTACTTC. Translating gives CASSYSKANRGGEQYF.

The count of this clonotype is one. The CDR3, as DNA: TGCAGCGCGTTAGGACTAGCGGGGGGGGTTATGAACAGGAATGAGCAGTTCTTC. Its protein product is CSALGLAGGVMNRNEQFF. The rearrangement uses TRBV29-1 and TRBJ2-1, with TRBD2 matching over 15 bases. The CDR3 is made up of 18 amino acids. The V gene's germline CDR1 is SQVTM and CDR2 ANQGSEA. The junction had 17 bases not matched to a gene; V was cut back by 7 bases and J by 7 bases.

This chain joins TRBV7-9 and TRBJ2-2; 9 bases match TRBD2. Germline CDR1 reads SEHNR; CDR2 reads FQNEAQ (reference sequence). The CDR3 covers 15 residues. Trimming cost V 5 bases and J 6 bases; bases outside gene matches: 7. The CDR3 reads CASSNGASGAGELFF. CDR3 bases: TGTGCCAGCAGCAATGGGGCTAGCGGGGCCGGGGAGCTGTTTTTT.

The chain links TRBV29-1 to TRBJ2-1, with D unresolved. Per germline, CDR1 SQVTM and CDR2 ANQGSEA. The V end lost 7 bases, the J end lost 0 bases, and 10 bases lay between the germline ends. This CDR3 contains 13 residues. The CDR3 sequence: CSASPSSYNEQFF. CDR3 nucleotides: TGCAGCGCAAGCCCTAGCTCCTACAATGAGCAGTTCTTC.

Remarks on this clonotype: Here the CDR3 omits its conserved ending phenylalanine or tryptophan, so a read error is the likely source. V gene TRBV6-5 combines with J gene TRBJ2-7; 7 bases are shared with TRBD2. V lost 2 bases, J lost 2 bases, and 3 bases stayed unmatched. The CDR3 has 14 amino acids. The germline CDR1 and CDR2 sequences are MNHEY and SVGAGI. CDR3 nucleotide sequence: TGTGCCAGCAGTTACGCGGGAGAACCCTACGAGCAGTACATC. This encodes CASSYAGEPYEQYI.

This clonotype is classed as medium-sized. The chain uses TRBV19 and TRBJ2-7; 12 bases fit TRBD1. Looked up from germline, CDR1 is LNHDA and CDR2 is SQIVND (reference sequence). V shed 4 bases, J shed 5 bases, and the junction held 6 bases outside the gene matches. The CDR3 length is 15 residues. The CDR3 sequence: CASSRPGQGAHEQYF. The CDR3 DNA reads TGTGCCAGTAGTAGACCGGGACAGGGGGCCCACGAGCAGTACTTC.

The gene calls are TRBV2 and TRBJ2-2, with D perhaps TRBD1 or TRBD2 (5 bases each). Deletions cut 7 bases from V and 4 bases from J, with 10 bases between. The CDR3 has 13 residues. Germline V lookup: CDR1 SNHLY, CDR2 FYNNEI. CDR3 bases: TGTGCCAGCACCGGGGACGCCACCGGGGAGCTGTTTTTT. Translation: CASTGDATGELFF.

The chain carries TRBV7-9 and TRBJ1-2; possibly TRBD1 for D (5 bases). Deletions cut 5 bases from V and 5 bases from J, with 15 bases between. CDR1 is SEHNR, CDR2 FQNEAQ, per germline (reference sequence). The CDR3 spans 14 residues. CDR3 region: CASSPESGEYGYTF. The DNA for the CDR3 is TGTGCCAGCAGCCCAGAGTCGGGGGAGTATGGCTACACCTTC.

The rearrangement joins TRBV7-2 to TRBJ2-3, with D tentatively TRBD2 (6 bases). Germline loops: CDR1 SGHTA, CDR2 FQGNSA. Between the trimmed V and J ends, which lost 5 bases and 4 bases, there was a span of 19 bases. This CDR3 has 16 residues. CDR3 region: CASSQDSRERSDTQYF. CDR3 coding DNA: TGTGCCAGCAGCCAAGATTCCCGGGAGAGGTCAGATACGCAGTATTTT. Complete variable domain (other parts from reference TRBV7-2 and TRBJ2-3): GAGVSQSPSNKVTEKGKDVELRCDPISGHTALYWYRQSLGQGLEFLIYFQGNSAPDKSGLPSDRFSAERTGGSVSTLTIQRTQQEDSAVYLCASSQDSRERSDTQYFGPGTRLTVL.

The J gene is TRBJ2-1, the V gene TRBV7-3, with 7 bases fitting TRBD1. Per the germline V gene, CDR1 is SGHTA and CDR2 is FQGTGA. The ends lost 1 base at V and 8 bases at J; junction bases unmatched: 8. This CDR3 region has 15 residues. CDR3: CASSLIATGVHEQFF. The CDR3 DNA reads TGTGCCAGCAGCTTAATTGCAACAGGGGTTCATGAGCAGTTCTTC.

This clonotype is classed as medium-sized (0.01 to 0.1%). This sequence joins TRBV20-1 and TRBJ2-7; D not certain. Germline V gene sequence: CDR1 DFQATT, CDR2 SNEGSKA (reference sequence). V was shortened by 6 bases and J by 1 base, with 10 bases between the two germline ends. The CDR3 is 12 residues long. The CDR3 sequence: CSATTDSYEQYF. CDR3 bases: TGCAGTGCCACTACCGATTCCTACGAGCAGTACTTC.

In this sample, this clonotype turned up many times. The CDR3 region is CASSQDFSTSSGNTIYF. The CDR3 DNA sequence: TGTGCCAGCAGCCAAGATTTCAGTACCAGCTCTGGAAACACCATATATTTT. The rearrangement joins TRBV4-2 to TRBJ1-3, with D unresolved. Germline V CDR1 and CDR2: LGHNA, YNFKEQ. The CDR3 has 17 residues. Deletions cut 0 bases from V and 0 bases from J, with 12 bases between.

V usage is TRBV29-1 and J usage is TRBJ2-7; no clear D. Germline CDR1 is SQVTM and CDR2 is ANQGSEA. The CDR3 length is 13 residues. In DNA form, the CDR3 reads TGCAGTGGAAGAGATGCAAACTCCTACGAGCAGTACTTC. Its protein is CSGRDANSYEQYF.

This rearrangement joins TRBV20-1 to TRBJ1-6; 9 positions agree with TRBD1. Germline V gives CDR1 DFQATT, CDR2 SNEGSKA (reference sequence). J was trimmed by 8 bases and V by 2 bases; bases with no gene match: 4. This CDR3 spans 14 amino acids. The CDR3 region is CSARRGQGDSPLHF. The CDR3, as DNA: TGCAGTGCTAGACGGGGACAGGGTGATTCACCCCTCCACTTT.

With respect to this clonotype: The junction differs from germline at one of its ends, possibly a read error. V usage is TRBV7-7 and J usage is TRBJ2-7; D is undetermined. This CDR3 spans 12 amino acids. Germline lookup yields CDR1 SSHAT and CDR2 FNYEAQ (reference sequence). For the CDR3, the DNA is TGTGCTAGCAGCTCGCCGATCGACGAGCAGTACTTC. This encodes CASSSPIDEQYF.

The V gene is TRBV20-1, the J gene TRBJ1-2; tentatively, D is TRBD1 (5 bases). The CDR3 loop spans 18 amino acids. The germline V and J ends were trimmed by 2 bases and 0 bases, with 22 bases remaining between them. Germline V lookup: CDR1 DFQATT, CDR2 SNEGSKA (reference sequence). The CDR3 coding sequence is TGCAGTGCTAGATCCCCACTGAGGGGCGGTGAAGCTAACTATGGCTACACCTTC. Protein: CSARSPLRGGEANYGYTF.

This clonotype was seen at least ten times. This chain connects TRBV5-5 to TRBJ1-1; maybe TRBD1 (5 bases). Germline CDR1 SGHKS, CDR2 YYEKEE (reference sequence). The CDR3 has 15 amino acids. Trimming took off 0 bases at V and 3 bases at J, with 12 bases between the two ends. CDR3 region: CASSLVGPGDTEAFF. The CDR3 nucleotides read TGTGCCAGCAGCTTGGTAGGCCCGGGGGACACTGAAGCTTTCTTT.

This clonotype has at least ten counts. This chain joins TRBV19 and TRBJ2-1; 9 bases align to TRBD2. The V and J ends lost 6 bases and 1 base, in that order; junction bases with no gene match: 4. CDR1 and CDR2 (germline): LNHDA, SQIVND (reference sequence). This CDR3 comprises 15 residues. This chain's CDR3 is CASSPLAGSYNEQFF. The CDR3 DNA sequence: TGTGCCAGTAGCCCCCTAGCGGGGTCCTACAATGAGCAGTTCTTC.